The rows below give T cell receptor beta chains drawn from one sample of a study of blood T cell repertoires in COVID-19. This table comes from immunoSEQ multiplex PCR, and its TCRdb copy is limited to in-frame clones, with some not included. The sample records hundreds of thousands of clones, 85% to 90% being singletons. The specimen was PBMCs or T cells enriched from blood (not recorded which). The source is a woman aged 18-35 years who had recovered from COVID-19. The CDR3 runs from the conserved cysteine through the conserved F or W. Only part of the rows carry a size: once, few, many, or a class if the clone is expanded.

>TRBV11-3|-
CASSSSGGAHEQFF
>TRBV6-6|-
CASSTGQGALNSPLHF
>TRBV6-2/TRBV6-3|-
CASSYLAGGPNTGELFF
>TRBV27|-
CASSFGQGSYNSPLHF
>TRBV7-8|-
CASSPGTVYGYTF
>TRBV5-1|-
CASSLLDRDDNEQFF
>TRBV29-1|-
CSVGLQRDYGYTF
>TRBV11-3|-
CASSQRLAGAIEETQYF
>TRBV6-5|-
CASGTDTGELFF
>TRBV5-6|-
CASSFGQGAREQYF
>TRBV6-1|-
CASSEIPGRGRDEQFF
>TRBV27|-
CASSLRGLNYGYTF
>TRBV29-1|once
CSVVQGYGYTF
>TRBV5-1|-
CASSLVGGSYNEQFF
>TRBV27|-
CASRAWREGYNEQFF
>TRBV27|few
CASSDHRKNYGYTF
>TRBV14|-
CASSQDWGLEGSTDTQYF
>TRBV7-9|-
CASSLKVGKLFF
>TRBV7-9|-
CASTFAGYPLHF
>TRBV5-1|-
CASRYRGSTEAFF
>TRBV19|-
CASSIDPYGGQPQHF
>TRBV5-7|-
CASSLTGIAATNEKLFF
>TRBV11-3|once
CASSDRTGEAFF
>TRBV5-3|-
CARSLGRGSNEKLFF
>TRBV15|-
CATSKDPTMTGGDNQPQHF
>TRBV9|few
CASSEVAGGPYNEQFF